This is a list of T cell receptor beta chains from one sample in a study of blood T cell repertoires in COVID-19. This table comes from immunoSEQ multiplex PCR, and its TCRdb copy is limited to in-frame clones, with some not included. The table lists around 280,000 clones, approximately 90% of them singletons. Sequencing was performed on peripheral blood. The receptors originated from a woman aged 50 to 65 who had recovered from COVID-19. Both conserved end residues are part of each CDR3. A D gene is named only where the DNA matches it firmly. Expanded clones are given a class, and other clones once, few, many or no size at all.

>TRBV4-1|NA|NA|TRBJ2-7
CASSQDPRQSYEQYF
TGCGCCAGCAGCCAAGACCCGCGGCAGTCCTACGAGCAGTACTTC
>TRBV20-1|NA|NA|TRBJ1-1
CSVAANTEAFF
TGCAGCGTGGCGGCGAACACTGAAGCTTTCTTT
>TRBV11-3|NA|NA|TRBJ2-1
CASAGSYNEQFF
TGTGCGTCAGCGGGCTCCTACAATGAGCAGTTCTTC
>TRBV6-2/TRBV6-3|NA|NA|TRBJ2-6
CASSYSLGANVLTF
TGTGCCAGCAGTTACTCGTTAGGGGCCAACGTCCTGACTTTC
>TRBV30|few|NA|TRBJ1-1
CAWSVGGGSEAFF
TGTGCCTGGAGTGTAGGGGGGGGCTCTGAAGCTTTCTTT
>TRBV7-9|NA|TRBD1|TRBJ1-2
CASSPGQGRAGGYTF
TGTGCCAGCAGCCCGGGACAGGGGAGGGCTGGTGGCTACACCTTC
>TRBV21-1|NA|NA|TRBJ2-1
CASKTSGSYNEQFF
TGTGCCAGCAAAACTAGCGGGAGTTACAATGAGCAGTTCTTC
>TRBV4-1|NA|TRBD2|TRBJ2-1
CASSQPGLAGSYNEQFF
TGCGCCAGCAGCCAGCCGGGACTAGCGGGCTCCTACAATGAGCAGTTCTTC
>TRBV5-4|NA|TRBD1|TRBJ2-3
CASSPGTGNTDTQYF
TGTGCCAGCAGCCCGGGGACAGGGAACACAGATACGCAGTATTTT
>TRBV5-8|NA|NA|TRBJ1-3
CASSRVGNTIYF
TGTGCCAGCAGCCGTGTCGGAAACACCATATATTTT
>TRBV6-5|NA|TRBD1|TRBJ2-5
CASSQGAETQYF
TGTGCCAGCAGTCAGGGGGCTGAGACCCAGTACTTC
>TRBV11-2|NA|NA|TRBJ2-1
CASSLAIYAGEQFF
TGTGCCAGCAGCTTAGCGATCTATGCAGGGGAGCAGTTCTTC
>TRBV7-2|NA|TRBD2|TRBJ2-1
CASSFLAGYSYNEQFF
TGTGCCAGCAGCTTTCTAGCGGGCTATTCCTACAATGAGCAGTTCTTC
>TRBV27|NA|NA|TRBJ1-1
CASSPGLNTEAFF
TGTGCCAGCAGTCCAGGGTTGAACACTGAAGCTTTCTTT
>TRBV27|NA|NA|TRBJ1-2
CASSPRIPRGNYGYTF
TGTGCCAGCAGTCCCCGGATCCCCCGGGGGAACTATGGCTACACCTTC
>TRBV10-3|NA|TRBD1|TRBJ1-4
CAISGTGTSEKLFF
TGTGCCATCAGCGGGACAGGGACCTCCGAAAAACTGTTTTTT
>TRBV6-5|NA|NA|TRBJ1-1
CASTRKGDGPTEAFF
TGTGCCAGCACCCGAAAGGGGGATGGGCCCACTGAAGCTTTCTTT
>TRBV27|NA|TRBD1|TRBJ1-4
CASTRGTGGELFF
TGTGCCAGCACCCGTGGGACAGGGGGAGAGCTGTTTTTT
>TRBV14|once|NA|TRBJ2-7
CASSSPNSYEQYF
TGTGCCAGCAGCTCCCCAAACTCCTACGAGCAGTACTTC
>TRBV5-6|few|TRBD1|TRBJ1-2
CASSVPGQGTAGYGYTF
TGTGCCAGCAGCGTACCGGGACAGGGCACGGCGGGGTATGGCTACACCTTC
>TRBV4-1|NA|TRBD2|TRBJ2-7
CASSQLGLAGGLNF
TGCGCCAGCAGCCAACTCGGACTAGCGGGGGGCCTTAACTTC